The clone carrying this T cell receptor beta chain was counted between two and nine times. The antigen is undetermined. The sample is drawn from a study of blood T cells in healthy people across ages. Overall study results and limits: Long-lived donors had more naive CD4+ cells and higher diversity than aged donors.

It was with a sample-barcoded 5' primer and a J-beta primer mix that a second PCR of about 6 to 12 cycles was run. Using its own MiXCR run on the 5' RACE reads, TCRdb lists one record per CDR3 protein. This table holds 730,000 or so distinct CDR3 sequences, around 41% found once. The CDR3 extends over 11 amino acids. The ends were cut back, 8 bases at V and 5 bases at J, with 9 bases in the middle. In germline, CDR1 is MNHEY, CDR2 SVGEGT. The sequenced sample consisted of blood. V and J are TRBV6-2 or TRBV6-3 and TRBJ2-5; D gene unclear. The TCR comes from a man older than 75 in good health. As DNA, the CDR3 is TGTGCCAGCGGGCCTTACGAGACCCAGTACTTC. It specifies CASGPYETQYF.